The 13 T cell receptor beta chains presented below share a single source sample, sequenced in a study of T cell repertoires in cytomegalovirus infection. In TCRdb, the reads were re-called with MiXCR into one record per CDR3 protein. Counted here are 650,000 to 900,000 distinct CDR3 sequences, over 25% occurring once; the ten biggest clones make up 9.5% to 15%. For these TCRs, the target antigens are not known. The sequencing here drew on cultured CD8+ T cells from PBMCs, taken from culture after CMV antigen stimulation. These receptors were taken from a human donor in good health (CMV status not recorded). Some clones in this sample may be carry-over from other donors' samples.

This clonotype was seen more than once but under ten times. This chain links TRBV7-9 with TRBJ2-7; perhaps TRBD1 as D (6 bases). The CDR3 spans 15 residues. Trimming removed 5 bases at V and 1 base at J, with 15 bases between. CDR1 and CDR2 (germline): SEHNR, FQNEAQ (reference sequence). The CDR3 loop reads CASSLVRQVSYEQYF. In nucleotides, the CDR3 is TGTGCCAGCAGCCTCGTTCGACAGGTGTCCTACGAGCAGTACTTC.

This sequence joins TRBV4-1 and TRBJ2-1, with 10 bases identical to TRBD2. The CDR3 consists of 15 residues. Germline-derived CDR1 and CDR2 are MGHRA and YSYEKL. The junction had 3 bases not matched to a gene; V was cut back by 3 bases and J by 4 bases. The CDR3 is CASSQRTSGYNEQFF. The CDR3 bases are TGCGCCAGCAGCCAGAGGACTAGCGGATACAATGAGCAGTTCTTC.

This clonotype was observed many times. CDR3: CASSPGLNYGYTF. The DNA of the CDR3 is TGTGCCAGCAGTCCGGGGCTGAACTATGGCTACACCTTC. This chain uses TRBV12-3 or TRBV12-4 with TRBJ1-2; D is possibly TRBD1 (5 bases). The CDR3 contains 13 residues. V was trimmed by 5 bases and J by 2 bases, leaving 9 bases between them.

The chain combines TRBV27 with TRBJ2-1; the D gene is possibly TRBD2 (5 bases). Germline V gene lookup returns CDR1 MNHEY and CDR2 SMNVEV (reference sequence). V was cut by 11 bases and J by 0 bases, with 14 bases left in between. This CDR3 has 14 amino acids. CDR3 residues: CACYGDRSYNEQFF. DNA of the CDR3: TGTGCCTGTTACGGGGATCGCTCCTACAATGAGCAGTTCTTC.

CDR3 region: CASSFFLNTEAFF. The CDR3, as DNA: TGTGCCAGCAGCTTTTTCCTGAACACTGAAGCTTTCTTT. The rearrangement joins TRBV5-5 to TRBJ1-1; no clear D. The CDR3 has 13 amino acids. Trimming stripped 2 bases from V and 0 bases from J, with 5 bases between. CDR1 is SGHKS and CDR2 is YYEKEE in the germline V gene (reference sequence).

As concerns this clonotype: At one end the junction does not follow the germline gene, possibly because of a read error. The chain links TRBV12-3 or TRBV12-4 to TRBJ1-1; D gene uncertain. The CDR3 covers 15 residues. The CDR3 bases are TGTGCCAGCACCTTCGGACTGGGTGGCAACACTGAAGCTTACTTT. Its translation is CASTFGLGGNTEAYF.

This clonotype was detected a few times. The chain combines TRBV4-1 with TRBJ2-7; unclear D gene. Germline V gene data show CDR1 as MGHRA and CDR2 as YSYEKL. The V and J ends lost 3 bases and 1 base respectively, with 13 bases between them. This CDR3 spans 15 amino acids. CDR3 bases: TGCGCCAGCAGCCAGGCGATGGACGGTTCCTACGAGCAGTACTTC. This codes for CASSQAMDGSYEQYF.

As to this clonotype: Since a much larger clone is just one base distant, this may be a read error. V usage is TRBV7-6 and J usage is TRBJ2-3, with 7 bases that match TRBD1. This CDR3 has 15 amino acids. With 8 bases clipped from V and 3 bases from J, the junction kept 11 bases outside the gene matches. The germline gives CDR1 SGHVS, CDR2 FNYEAQ. The CDR3 spells CASAPEQGLTDTQYF. The CDR3, as DNA: TGTGCCAGCGCCCCAGAACAGGGGCTAACAGATACGCAGTATTTT.

This clonotype has a handful of counts. This chain connects TRBV7-2 to TRBJ2-3; 8 bases map to TRBD2. Germline V CDR1 and CDR2: SGHTA, FQGNSA. The ends lost 5 bases at V and 6 bases at J; junction bases unmatched: 7. This CDR3 is 14 amino acids long. The CDR3 DNA reads TGTGCCAGCAGCCCGGTTACGGGGGGGGATACGCAGTATTTT. Its translation: CASSPVTGGDTQYF.

The V gene is TRBV20-1, the J gene TRBJ2-7; D gene uncertain. The CDR3 runs to 14 residues. The ends were cut back, 3 bases at V and 4 bases at J, with 16 bases in the middle. CDR1 is DFQATT, CDR2 SNEGSKA, per germline (reference sequence). DNA of the CDR3: TGCAGTGCTAGTTCCACAGAACCTGCGTACGAGCAGTACTTC. Translating gives CSASSTEPAYEQYF.

The rearrangement links TRBV4-1 to TRBJ1-2, with TRBD1 as a possible D gene (5 bases). Trimming took 0 bases from V and 3 from J, leaving 14 bases between them. Germline V lookup: CDR1 MGHRA, CDR2 YSYEKL. The CDR3 covers 16 residues. Here the CDR3 DNA reads TGCGCCAGCAGCCAAGATTTCGGGACGAGAGACTATGGCTACACCTTC. Its translation is CASSQDFGTRDYGYTF.

V usage is TRBV14 and J usage is TRBJ2-1; tentatively, D is TRBD1 (5 bases). The CDR3 extends over 16 amino acids. V was cut by 3 bases and J by 3 bases, with 15 bases left in between. Germline loops: CDR1 SGHDN, CDR2 FVKESK. The CDR3 spells CASSQPQGASYNEQFF. The CDR3 DNA reads as TGTGCCAGCAGCCAGCCCCAGGGTGCTAGCTACAATGAGCAGTTCTTC.

The chain recombines TRBV2 with TRBJ2-1, with D possibly matching TRBD1 (6 bases). Germline V lookup: CDR1 SNHLY, CDR2 FYNNEI. Trimming stripped 6 bases from V and 8 bases from J, with 17 bases between. This CDR3 is 14 amino acids long. CDR3 loop: CASRTGASLYEQFF. As DNA, the CDR3 is TGTGCCAGCAGGACAGGAGCCTCTTTGTATGAGCAGTTCTTC.